One sample yielded the 27 T cell receptor beta chains listed below, sequenced in a study of T cells expressing NK-cell markers. TCRdb reprocessed the 5' RACE reads, keeping one entry per CDR3 protein, no DNA. The table for this sample gives over 150,000 distinct CDR3 sequences. Sequenced input: blood T cells: a sorted CD56 or NKG2C T cell subset, CD4+ or CD8+ T cells, or bulk PBMC T cells (not recorded which). The receptors originated from a woman aged 45-60 years in good health.

The chain combines TRBV5-1 with TRBJ2-1; as DNA is missing, the TRBD2 call by TCRdb cannot be tested. The CDR3 extends over 19 amino acids. Germline V gene sequence: CDR1 SGHRS, CDR2 YFSETQ. The CDR3 is CASSLGLAGPGASYNEQFF.

The chain couples TRBV27 to TRBJ1-2; no DNA is available, so the TRBD1 call from TCRdb remains unchecked. Germline-derived CDR1 and CDR2 are MNHEY and SMNVEV (reference sequence). The CDR3 runs 13 residues. The CDR3 sequence: CASSSGTRAGYTF.

The chain has TRBV4-1 and TRBJ2-3; absent DNA, TCRdb's TRBD1 call cannot be checked. Germline V gene sequence: CDR1 MGHRA, CDR2 YSYEKL. The CDR3 length is 16 residues. CDR3 region: CASSQAPPESTDTQYF.

This chain links TRBV6-2 or TRBV6-3 with TRBJ2-3; TCRdb's D gene call, TRBD2, goes unchecked for lack of DNA. Per germline, CDR1 MNHEY and CDR2 SVGEGT. CDR3 length equals 15 residues. CDR3 residues: CASSDGTSSWDTQYF.

The chain links TRBV29-1 to TRBJ2-2. CDR1 SQVTM and CDR2 ANQGSEA come from the germline V gene. CDR3 size: 11 residues. This CDR3 is CSAAQSGELFF.

The chain employs TRBV4-1 and TRBJ2-5; TCRdb gives TRBD1 as the D gene, but with no DNA this cannot be confirmed. Germline values: CDR1 MGHRA, CDR2 YSYEKL. This CDR3 is built from 18 residues. The CDR3 spells CASSHWGATDSLQETQYF.

The chain couples TRBV2 to TRBJ1-5. CDR1 is SNHLY and CDR2 is FYNNEI in the germline V gene. This CDR3 spans 15 amino acids. The CDR3 loop reads CASSEDYQTNQPQHF.

The V call is TRBV6-4, the J call TRBJ2-1; TCRdb selects TRBD2, and the lack of DNA leaves this call unchecked. Germline V gives CDR1 MRHNA, CDR2 SNTAGT. The CDR3 runs to 19 residues. Here the CDR3 reads CASSDRLAGDPSSYNEQFF.

This rearrangement joins TRBV7-9 to TRBJ2-7; TCRdb indicates TRBD2, and absent DNA this call remains unverified. The CDR3 runs to 17 residues. Per germline, CDR1 SEHNR and CDR2 FQNEAQ (reference sequence). The CDR3 here is CASSLGTSGRGSYEQYF.

Here the CDR3 reads CASSLGQLDNEQFF. This sequence joins TRBV5-1 and TRBJ2-1; the D call of TRBD1 rests on TCRdb alone, since no DNA is present to check it. In germline, CDR1 is SGHRS, CDR2 YFSETQ. This CDR3 spans 14 amino acids.

V gene TRBV6-6 combines with J gene TRBJ2-4; TCRdb returns TRBD1, unconfirmable since there is no DNA. This CDR3 is built from 14 residues. Looked up from germline, CDR1 is MNHNY and CDR2 is SVGAGI (reference sequence). The CDR3 loop is CASSYIQGADIQYF.

The chain links TRBV12-3 or TRBV12-4 to TRBJ1-4; TCRdb reports TRBD1, a call that lacks DNA to check it against. This CDR3 comprises 14 residues. The CDR3 loop is CASTRTATNEKLFF.

V gene TRBV2 combines with J gene TRBJ2-1; TCRdb selects TRBD2, and the lack of DNA leaves this call unchecked. The length of the CDR3 is 15 residues. Germline-derived CDR1 and CDR2 are SNHLY and FYNNEI. The CDR3 loop is CASRMTSGTGNEQFF.

CDR3 sequence: CASWDSSGNTIYF. The J gene is TRBJ1-3, the V gene TRBV12-3 or TRBV12-4; TCRdb calls TRBD1, which cannot be checked without DNA. The CDR3 has 13 residues.

The chain joins TRBV4-1 to TRBJ2-7; TCRdb calls TRBD1, which cannot be checked without DNA. Germline lookup yields CDR1 MGHRA and CDR2 YSYEKL. This CDR3 is 13 amino acids long. This chain's CDR3 is CASSRDRTYEQYF.

J is TRBJ2-1 and V is TRBV12-3 or TRBV12-4; the D call of TRBD1 rests on TCRdb alone, since no DNA is present to check it. The CDR3 covers 16 residues. This CDR3 is CASSLGTSSSYNEQFF.

The J gene is TRBJ2-7, the V gene TRBV25-1. Germline V gene data show CDR1 as MGHDK and CDR2 as SYGVNS. The CDR3 length is 12 residues. The CDR3 loop reads CASSVSGWEQYF.

This chain joins TRBV12-3 or TRBV12-4 and TRBJ2-1; TCRdb designates TRBD1, a call that cannot be tested without DNA. The CDR3 is 19 amino acids. CDR3 loop: CASSLGGQGVWREGGGQFF.

The chain uses TRBV15 and TRBJ2-5; absent DNA, TCRdb's TRBD1 call cannot be checked. Germline V gene lookup returns CDR1 LNHNV and CDR2 YYDKDF (reference sequence). The CDR3 is 14 amino acids. CDR3 region: CATSRPRTGETQYF.

V gene TRBV19 combines with J gene TRBJ2-1; the TCRdb D gene call, TRBD2, has no DNA to confirm it. The CDR3 sequence is 14 residues long. Germline CDR1 is LNHDA and CDR2 is SQIVND (reference sequence). The CDR3 spells CASAYGLALNEQFF. The full variable domain, its missing parts supplied by reference TRBV19 and TRBJ2-1, is DGGITQSPKYLFRKEGQNVTLSCEQNLNHDAMYWYRQDPGQGLRLIYYSQIVNDFQKGDIAEGYSVSREKKESFPLTVTSAQKNPTAFYLCASAYGLALNEQFFGPGTRLTVL.

The gene calls are TRBV12-3 or TRBV12-4 and TRBJ1-5; TCRdb designates TRBD1, a call that cannot be tested without DNA. CDR3 length: 14 residues. This CDR3 reads CASSFGTVNQPQHF.

The CDR3 sequence: CASSHGARVVDEQFF. V and J are TRBV7-9 and TRBJ2-1; absent DNA, TCRdb's TRBD2 call cannot be checked. The germline V gene encodes CDR1 SEHNR and CDR2 FQNEAQ (reference sequence). The CDR3 is 15 amino acids.

The rearrangement uses TRBV3-1 and TRBJ2-2; lacking DNA, the TRBD2 call made by TCRdb goes unchecked. The CDR3 spans 13 residues. Germline loops: CDR1 LGHDT, CDR2 YNNKEL (reference sequence). The chain's CDR3 is CASSPTSGGELFF.

The rearrangement links TRBV6-1 to TRBJ1-4; TCRdb returns TRBD1, unconfirmable since there is no DNA. This CDR3 region has 17 residues. In germline, CDR1 is MNHNS, CDR2 SASEGT. This CDR3 is CASSEYGPGQGDEKLFF.

CDR3 protein: CASSITGASGELFF. The chain links TRBV6-5 to TRBJ2-2; TCRdb's D call, TRBD1, is unchecked because there is no DNA. Germline V gene lookup returns CDR1 MNHEY and CDR2 SVGAGI. The CDR3 extends over 14 amino acids.

The chain joins TRBV2 to TRBJ2-1; as DNA is missing, the TRBD2 call by TCRdb cannot be tested. This CDR3 is 15 amino acids long. Looked up from germline, CDR1 is SNHLY and CDR2 is FYNNEI. The CDR3 sequence is CARVAGLAGLNEQFF.

The V and J genes are TRBV27 and TRBJ2-7; the TCRdb call, TRBD2, lacks DNA for checking. In germline, CDR1 is MNHEY, CDR2 SMNVEV (reference sequence). The CDR3 runs 19 residues. CDR3 residues: CASSPPGLAAQWGSYEQYF.